One T cell receptor (beta chain) is described in this entry. Its antigen is not identified. The data belong to a study of PD-1 blockade in classical Hodgkin lymphoma. Study summary: A 3 mg/kg intravenous dose of nivolumab was received by patients every 2 weeks.

This table comes from immunoSEQ multiplex PCR, and its TCRdb copy is limited to in-frame clones, with some not included. Found here are 25,000 or so clones, around 67% of them singletons; the top ten hold 12%. Per the germline V gene, CDR1 is SGHNT and CDR2 is YYREEE (reference sequence). The CDR3 is 17 amino acids. After removal of 2 bases from V and 3 bases from J, the junction contained 10 bases not matched to a gene. In every patient, relapse followed autologous stem cell transplantation, while exposure to brentuximab vedotin differed. Study results and caveats: Relapsed/refractory patients reportedly had lower baseline diversity than newly diagnosed patients.

The sequence came from a human donor with classical Hodgkin lymphoma. The sample was peripheral blood mononuclear cells (PBMCs), taken before the second cycle of nivolumab. V gene TRBV5-4 combines with J gene TRBJ1-5; TRBD1 aligns across 8 bases. CDR3 DNA: TGTGCCAGCAGCTTTAGTGTCCCGGGACAGGACAATCAGCCCCAGCATTTT. It codes for CASSFSVPGQDNQPQHF.